This T cell receptor beta chain was observed in a study of blood T cells in healthy people across ages. General study findings and limits: While age rose, TCR beta diversity per million T cells dropped in a roughly linear way.

The people who gave samples were healthy Caucasians from Russia, aged about 6 to 95. This clonotype was counted only a few times. Its antigen is unidentified. Combining a sample-barcoded 5' primer with a J-beta primer mix, a second PCR ran for 7 to 11 cycles. All cDNA molecules were each tagged by a template-switch adaptor with 12 random nucleotides. TCRdb itself ran the 5' RACE reads through MiXCR, one entry per CDR3 protein. Of some 700,000 distinct CDR3 sequences listed, 22% are singletons. The CDR3 length is 14 residues. J was trimmed by 3 bases and V by 7 bases; bases with no gene match: 7. Per germline, CDR1 SGHRS and CDR2 YFSETQ.

The sequence was collected from a man aged 65 to 85 in good health. The specimen sequenced was blood. The gene calls are TRBV5-1 and TRBJ1-1; TRBD1 matches 9 bases. The chain's CDR3 is CASRTGVMDTEAFF. CDR3 coding DNA: TGCGCCAGCCGGACAGGGGTAATGGACACTGAAGCTTTCTTT.